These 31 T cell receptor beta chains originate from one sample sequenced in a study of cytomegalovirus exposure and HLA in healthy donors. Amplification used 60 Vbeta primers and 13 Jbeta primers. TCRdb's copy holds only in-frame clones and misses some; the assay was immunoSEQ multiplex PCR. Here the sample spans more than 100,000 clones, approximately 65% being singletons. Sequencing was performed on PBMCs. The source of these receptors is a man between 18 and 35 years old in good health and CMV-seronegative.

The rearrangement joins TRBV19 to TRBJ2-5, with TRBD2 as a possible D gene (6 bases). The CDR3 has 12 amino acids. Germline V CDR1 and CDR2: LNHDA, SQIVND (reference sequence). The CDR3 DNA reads TGTGAACGGGGACTTTCACAAGAGACCCAGTACTTC. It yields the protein CERGLSQETQYF.

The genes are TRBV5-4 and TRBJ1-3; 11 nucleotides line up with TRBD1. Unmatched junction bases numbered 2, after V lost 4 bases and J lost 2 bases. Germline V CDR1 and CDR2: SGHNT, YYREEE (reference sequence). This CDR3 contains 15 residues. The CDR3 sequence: CASSQGQGAGNTIYF. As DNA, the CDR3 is TGTGCCAGCAGCCAGGGACAGGGGGCTGGAAACACCATATATTTT.

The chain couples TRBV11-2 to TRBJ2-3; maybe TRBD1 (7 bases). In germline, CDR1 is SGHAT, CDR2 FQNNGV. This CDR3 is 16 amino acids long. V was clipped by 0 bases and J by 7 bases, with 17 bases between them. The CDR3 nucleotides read TGTGCCAGCAGCTTAGATGGGGGCCAGGGGGGAAATACGCAGTATTTT. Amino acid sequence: CASSLDGGQGGNTQYF.

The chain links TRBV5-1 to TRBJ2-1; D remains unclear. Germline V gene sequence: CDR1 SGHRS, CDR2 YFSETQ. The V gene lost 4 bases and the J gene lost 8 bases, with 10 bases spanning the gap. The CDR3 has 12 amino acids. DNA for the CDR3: TGCGCCAGCAGCCGACACTCCGATGAGCAGTTCTTC. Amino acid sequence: CASSRHSDEQFF.

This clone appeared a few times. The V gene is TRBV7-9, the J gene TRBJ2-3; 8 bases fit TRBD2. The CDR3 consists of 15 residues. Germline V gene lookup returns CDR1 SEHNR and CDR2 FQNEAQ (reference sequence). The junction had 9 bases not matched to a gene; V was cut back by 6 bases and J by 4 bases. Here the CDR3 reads CASRGWEREPDTQYF. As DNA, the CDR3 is TGTGCCAGCAGGGGATGGGAGCGGGAGCCAGATACGCAGTATTTT.

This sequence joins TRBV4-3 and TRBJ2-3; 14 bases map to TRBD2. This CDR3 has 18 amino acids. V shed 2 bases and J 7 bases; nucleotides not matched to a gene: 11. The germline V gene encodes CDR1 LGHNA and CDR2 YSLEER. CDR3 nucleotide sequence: TGCGCCAGCAGCCAATATAGGGGGACTAGCGGGAGTCTAAATACGCAGTATTTT. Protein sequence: CASSQYRGTSGSLNTQYF.

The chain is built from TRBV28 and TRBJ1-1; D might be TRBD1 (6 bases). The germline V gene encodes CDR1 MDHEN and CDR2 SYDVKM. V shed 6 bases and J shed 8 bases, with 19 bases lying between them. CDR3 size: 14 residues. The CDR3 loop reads CASSQTGSAGEAFF. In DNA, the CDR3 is TGTGCCAGCAGCCAAACAGGGTCGGCTGGGGAAGCTTTCTTT. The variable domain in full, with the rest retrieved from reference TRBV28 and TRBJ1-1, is DVKVTQSSRYLVKRTGEKVFLECVQDMDHENMFWYRQDPGLGLRLIYFSYDVKMKEKGDIPEGYSVSREKKERFSLILESASTNQTSMYLCASSQTGSAGEAFFGQGTRLTVV.

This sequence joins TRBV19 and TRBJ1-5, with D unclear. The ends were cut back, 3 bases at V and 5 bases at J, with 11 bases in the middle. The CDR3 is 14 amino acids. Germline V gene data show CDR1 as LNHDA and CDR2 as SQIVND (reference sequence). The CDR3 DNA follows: TGTGCCAGTAGTATGAGGGAATGGGATCAGCCCCAGCATTTT. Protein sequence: CASSMREWDQPQHF.

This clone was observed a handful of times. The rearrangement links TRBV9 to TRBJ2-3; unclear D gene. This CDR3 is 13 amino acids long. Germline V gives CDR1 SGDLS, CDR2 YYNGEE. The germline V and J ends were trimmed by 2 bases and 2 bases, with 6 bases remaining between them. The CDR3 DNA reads TGTGCCAGCAGCGTTGCGGTCACAGATACGCAGTATTTT. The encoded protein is CASSVAVTDTQYF.

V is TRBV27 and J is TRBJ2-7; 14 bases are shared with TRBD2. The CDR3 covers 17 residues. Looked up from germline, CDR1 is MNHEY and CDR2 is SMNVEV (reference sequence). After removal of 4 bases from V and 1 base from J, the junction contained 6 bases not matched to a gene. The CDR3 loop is CASSSRTSGRRSYEQYF. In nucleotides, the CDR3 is TGTGCCAGCAGTTCCCGGACTAGCGGGAGGAGGTCCTACGAGCAGTACTTC.

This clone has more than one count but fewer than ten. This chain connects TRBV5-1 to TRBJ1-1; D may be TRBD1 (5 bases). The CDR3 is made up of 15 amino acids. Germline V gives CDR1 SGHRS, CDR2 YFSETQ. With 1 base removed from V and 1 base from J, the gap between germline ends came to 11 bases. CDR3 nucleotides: TGCGCCAGCAGCTTGAGGGGAACAGAGAACACTGAAGCTTTCTTT. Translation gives CASSLRGTENTEAFF.

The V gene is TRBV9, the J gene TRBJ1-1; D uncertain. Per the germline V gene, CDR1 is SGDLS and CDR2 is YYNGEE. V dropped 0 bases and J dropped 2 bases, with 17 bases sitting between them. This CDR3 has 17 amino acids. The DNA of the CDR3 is TGTGCCAGCAGCGTAGGAGTTGAAACCGAGACAAACACTGAAGCTTTCTTT. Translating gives CASSVGVETETNTEAFF.

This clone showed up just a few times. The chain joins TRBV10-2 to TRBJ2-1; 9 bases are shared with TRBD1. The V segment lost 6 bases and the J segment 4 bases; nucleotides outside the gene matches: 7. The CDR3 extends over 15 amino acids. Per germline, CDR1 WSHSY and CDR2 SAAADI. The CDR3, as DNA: TGCGCCAGCAGGGGACAGGGCCGGGGGTACAATGAGCAGTTCTTC. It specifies CASRGQGRGYNEQFF.

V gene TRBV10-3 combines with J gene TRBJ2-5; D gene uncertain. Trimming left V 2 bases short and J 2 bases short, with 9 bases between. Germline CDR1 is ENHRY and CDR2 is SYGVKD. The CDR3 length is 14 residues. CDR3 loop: CAISEGPRQETQYF. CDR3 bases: TGTGCCATCAGTGAGGGTCCCCGGCAAGAGACCCAGTACTTC.

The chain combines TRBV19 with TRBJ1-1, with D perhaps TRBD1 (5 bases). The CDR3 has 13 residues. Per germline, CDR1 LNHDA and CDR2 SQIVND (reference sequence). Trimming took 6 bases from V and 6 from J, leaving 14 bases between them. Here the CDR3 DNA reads TGTGCCAGTAGCCCCATTTTAGGGGCTGAAGCTTTCTTT. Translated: CASSPILGAEAFF.

The CDR3, as DNA: TGTGCCAGCAGCCGGACAGTTGAAAGAAGACAGCCCCAGCATTTT. Translating gives CASSRTVERRQPQHF. J is TRBJ1-5 and V is TRBV6-1; a weak D match, TRBD1 (6 bases). Trimming removed 6 bases from V and 7 bases from J, with 19 bases in between. The CDR3 extends over 15 amino acids. Germline V gives CDR1 MNHNS, CDR2 SASEGT.

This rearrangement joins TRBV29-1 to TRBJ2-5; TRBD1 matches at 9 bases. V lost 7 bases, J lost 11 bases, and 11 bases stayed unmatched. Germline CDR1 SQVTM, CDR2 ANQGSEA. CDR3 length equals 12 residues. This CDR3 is CSATGGTREQYF. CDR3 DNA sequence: TGCAGCGCGACAGGGGGTACGAGAGAGCAGTACTTC.

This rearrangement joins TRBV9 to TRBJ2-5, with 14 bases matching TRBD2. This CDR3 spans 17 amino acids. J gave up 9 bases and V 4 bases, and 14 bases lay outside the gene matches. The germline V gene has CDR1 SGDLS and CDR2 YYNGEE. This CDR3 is CASSPPGLAGAPGAQYF. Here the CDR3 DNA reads TGTGCCAGCAGCCCGCCGGGACTAGCGGGGGCCCCGGGAGCCCAGTACTTC. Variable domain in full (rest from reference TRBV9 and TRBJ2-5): DSGVTQTPKHLITATGQRVTLRCSPRSGDLSVYWYQQSLDQGLQFLIQYYNGEERAKGNILERFSAQQFPDLHSELNLSSLELGDSALYFCASSPPGLAGAPGAQYFGPGTRLLVL.

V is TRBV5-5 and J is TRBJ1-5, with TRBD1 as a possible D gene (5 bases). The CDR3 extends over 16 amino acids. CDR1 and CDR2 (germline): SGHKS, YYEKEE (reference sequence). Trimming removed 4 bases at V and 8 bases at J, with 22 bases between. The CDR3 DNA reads TGTGCCAGCAGCACCGAAGAATTTCGGTCCAGGGAGCCCCAGCATTTT. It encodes CASSTEEFRSREPQHF.

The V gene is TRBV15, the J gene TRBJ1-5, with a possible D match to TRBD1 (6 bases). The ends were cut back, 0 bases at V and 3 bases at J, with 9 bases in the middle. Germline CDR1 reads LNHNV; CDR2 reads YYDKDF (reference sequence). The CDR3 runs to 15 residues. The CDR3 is CATSREGANNQPQHF. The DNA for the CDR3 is TGTGCCACCAGCAGAGAGGGGGCGAACAATCAGCCCCAGCATTTT.

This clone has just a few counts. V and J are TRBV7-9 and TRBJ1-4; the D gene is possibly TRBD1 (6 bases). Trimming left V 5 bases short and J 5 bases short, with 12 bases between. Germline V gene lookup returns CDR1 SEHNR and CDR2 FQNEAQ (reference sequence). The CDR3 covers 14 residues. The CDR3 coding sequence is TGTGCCAGCAGCCATACAGGGACAAATGAAAAACTGTTTTTT. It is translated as CASSHTGTNEKLFF. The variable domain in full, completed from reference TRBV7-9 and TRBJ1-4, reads DTGVSQNPRHKITKRGQNVTFRCDPISEHNRLYWYRQTLGQGPEFLTYFQNEAQLEKSRLLSDRFSAERPKGSFSTLEIQRTEQGDSAMYLCASSHTGTNEKLFFGSGTQLSVL.

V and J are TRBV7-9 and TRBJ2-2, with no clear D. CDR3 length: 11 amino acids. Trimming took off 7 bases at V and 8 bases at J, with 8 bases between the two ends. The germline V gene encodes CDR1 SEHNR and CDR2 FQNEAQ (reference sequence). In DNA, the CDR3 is TGTGCCAGCACCCGAGGAGGGGAGCTGTTTTTT. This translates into CASTRGGELFF.

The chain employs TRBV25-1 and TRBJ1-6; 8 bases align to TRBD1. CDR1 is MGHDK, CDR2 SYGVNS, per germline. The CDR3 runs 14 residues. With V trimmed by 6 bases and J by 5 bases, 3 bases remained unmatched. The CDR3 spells CASRTDRDNSPLHF. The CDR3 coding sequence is TGTGCCAGCAGGACGGACAGGGATAATTCACCCCTCCACTTT.

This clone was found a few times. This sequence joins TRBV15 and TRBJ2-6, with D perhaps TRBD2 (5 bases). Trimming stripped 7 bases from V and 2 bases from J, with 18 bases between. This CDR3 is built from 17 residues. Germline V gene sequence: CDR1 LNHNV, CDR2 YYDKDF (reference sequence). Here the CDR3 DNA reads TGTGCCACCACCACAGCCGGGGTTTGGCCTGGGGCCAACGTCCTGACTTTC. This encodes CATTTAGVWPGANVLTF.

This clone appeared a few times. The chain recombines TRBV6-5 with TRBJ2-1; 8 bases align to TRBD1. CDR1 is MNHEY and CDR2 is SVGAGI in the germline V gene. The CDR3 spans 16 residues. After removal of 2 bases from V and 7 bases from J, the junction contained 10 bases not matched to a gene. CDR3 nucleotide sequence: TGTGCCAGCAGTTACGTCTTCCAGGGGGCTGGGAATGAGCAGTTCTTC. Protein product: CASSYVFQGAGNEQFF.

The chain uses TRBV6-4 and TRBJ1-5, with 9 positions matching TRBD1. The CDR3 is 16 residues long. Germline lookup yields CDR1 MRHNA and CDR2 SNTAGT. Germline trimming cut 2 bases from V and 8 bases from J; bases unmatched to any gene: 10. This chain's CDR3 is CASSDPDRDRDEPQHF. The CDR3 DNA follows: TGTGCCAGCAGTGACCCAGACCGGGACAGGGATGAGCCCCAGCATTTT.

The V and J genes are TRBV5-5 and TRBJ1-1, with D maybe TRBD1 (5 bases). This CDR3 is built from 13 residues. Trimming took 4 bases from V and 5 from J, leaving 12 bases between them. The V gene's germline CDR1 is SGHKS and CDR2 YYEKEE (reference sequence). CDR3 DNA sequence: TGTGCCAGCAGCCCGCGGAGGGGTACTGAAGCTTTCTTT. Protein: CASSPRRGTEAFF.

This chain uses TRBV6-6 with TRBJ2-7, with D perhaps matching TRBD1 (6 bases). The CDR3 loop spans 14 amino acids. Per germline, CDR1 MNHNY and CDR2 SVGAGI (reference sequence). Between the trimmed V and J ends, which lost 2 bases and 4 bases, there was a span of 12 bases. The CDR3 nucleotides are TGTGCCAGCAGTTACCAGGGACACGCGTACGAGCAGTACTTC. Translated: CASSYQGHAYEQYF.

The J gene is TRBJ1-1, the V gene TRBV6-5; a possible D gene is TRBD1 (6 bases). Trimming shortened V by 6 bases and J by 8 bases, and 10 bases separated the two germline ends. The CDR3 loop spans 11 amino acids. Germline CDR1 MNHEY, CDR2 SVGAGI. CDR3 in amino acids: CASRGAQEAFF. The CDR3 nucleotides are TGTGCCAGCAGGGGGGCTCAGGAAGCTTTCTTT.

CDR3: CASSCPHSWGGVPNTEAFF. The CDR3, as DNA: TGTGCCAGCAGCTGCCCGCACTCATGGGGGGGGGTTCCGAACACTGAAGCTTTCTTT. V is TRBV5-6 and J is TRBJ1-1; TRBD1 is a possible D gene (5 bases). This CDR3 is built from 19 residues. From germline, CDR1 is SGHDT and CDR2 YYEEEE. V shed 3 bases and J shed 1 base, with 25 bases lying between them.

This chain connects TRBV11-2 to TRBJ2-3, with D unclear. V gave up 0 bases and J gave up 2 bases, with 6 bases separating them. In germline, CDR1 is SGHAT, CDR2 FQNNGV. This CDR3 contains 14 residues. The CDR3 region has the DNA TGTGCCAGCAGCTTAGAACTAATCACAGATACGCAGTATTTT. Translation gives CASSLELITDTQYF.